This is a list of T cell receptor beta chains from one sample in a study of T cell repertoires in cytomegalovirus infection. Via MiXCR, TCRdb re-called the reads, giving one row per CDR3 protein. Among hundreds of thousands of distinct CDR3 sequences, approximately 33% were seen once, and the ten largest hold around a sixth. The antigens of these receptors remain unknown. The sequencing used cultured PBMCs, collected from culture after CMV antigen stimulation. The receptor source for this set is a human donor in good health (CMV status not recorded). Some clones in this sample may be carry-over from other donors' samples. CDR3s include the opening cysteine and the closing phenylalanine or tryptophan. The D gene is left open where the match is weak. A clone size is listed for some rows: how often the clone was seen (once, few, many), or a class if it is expanded.

>TRBV4-2|TRBD2|TRBJ2-3|-
TGTGCCAGCAGCCAAGTGGGGGGGATTACGCAGTATTTT
CASSQVGGITQYF
>TRBV13|TRBD1|TRBJ1-1|-
TGTGCCAGCAGTCATGGGACAGGGTACACTGAAGCTTTCTTT
CASSHGTGYTEAFF
>TRBV4-3|-|TRBJ2-3|-
TGCGCCAGCAGCCATAGTGCGATGTTCGCAGATACGCAGTATTTT
CASSHSAMFADTQYF
>TRBV28|TRBD1|TRBJ1-4|-
TGTGCCAGCAGTTTATTGCGGGACAGGGTCTCAACTAATGAAAAACTGTTTTTT
CASSLLRDRVSTNEKLFF
>TRBV5-1|TRBD1|TRBJ2-5|-
TGCGCCAGCAGCATAGGGACAGGGGCTCGGCAAGAGACCCAGTACTTC
CASSIGTGARQETQYF
>TRBV18|-|TRBJ1-1|-
TGTGCCAGCTCAATCTCAAGATCGGAAGCTTTCTTT
CASSISRSEAFF
>TRBV7-2|-|TRBJ2-1|many
TGTGCCAGCAGCTTCGGGCCAAAACCCGGCTGGGAGCAGTTCTTC
CASSFGPKPGWEQFF
>TRBV4-3|-|TRBJ1-4|-
TGCGCCAGCAGCCAAGATTCCGGGGGCGGGGGTGGCGAAAAACTGTTTTTT
CASSQDSGGGGGEKLFF
>TRBV7-4|-|TRBJ2-7|-
TGTGCCAGCAGCTCTCTCTCCTTCGGGGAGCAGTACTTC
CASSSLSFGEQYF
>TRBV7-2|-|TRBJ2-3|-
TGTGCCAGCAGCCGCAGGACTAAATCAGATACGCAGTATTTT
CASSRRTKSDTQYF
>TRBV2|-|TRBJ1-1|few
TGTGCCAGCAGTGTGAGACGGGACAAGGAAGCTTTCTTT
CASSVRRDKEAFF
>TRBV7-2|TRBD2|TRBJ2-3|many
TGTGCCAGCAGCTTAGTATTCCGGAGACTAGCGGGAGGACCTAGCACAGATACGCAGTATTTT
CASSLVFRRLAGGPSTDTQYF
>TRBV5-6|TRBD2|TRBJ2-3|-
TGTGCCAGCAGCTCCAGGACTAGCGGGAGGGCCGGGACAGATACGCAGTATTTT
CASSSRTSGRAGTDTQYF
>TRBV4-1|-|TRBJ1-5|-
TGCGCCAGCAGCCAAGGACAGTACAATCAGCCCCAGCATTTT
CASSQGQYNQPQHF
>TRBV7-2|-|TRBJ1-2|-
TGTGCCAGCAGCTTAAACCGACAGAACTATGGCTACACCTTC
CASSLNRQNYGYTF
>TRBV7-2|-|TRBJ2-2|-
TGTGCCAGCAGCTTCCGACATTCGGACACCGGGGAGCTGTTTTTT
CASSFRHSDTGELFF
>TRBV7-2|-|TRBJ1-6|many
TGTGCCAGCAGCTCGGGGACGCAGGCCGTGGGTTCACCCCTCCACTTT
CASSSGTQAVGSPLHF
>TRBV20-1|TRBD1|TRBJ1-6|-
TGCAGTGCTAGCCAACAGGGGCGTGTGGATTCACCCCTCCACTTT
CSASQQGRVDSPLHF
>TRBV7-7|-|TRBJ2-1|-
TGTGCCAGCAGCCCCTCAGGGACCCCTACCTACAATGAGCAGTTCTTC
CASSPSGTPTYNEQFF
>TRBV6-2/TRBV6-3|-|TRBJ1-1|few
TGTGCCAGCACATCCCGATGGGGCATGAACACTGAAGCTTTCTTT
CASTSRWGMNTEAFF
>TRBV7-8|TRBD2|TRBJ2-1|-
TGTGCCAGCAGCATCGCCCTAGCGGATTACAATGAGCAGTTCTTC
CASSIALADYNEQFF
>TRBV6-1|TRBD2|TRBJ2-1|few
TGTGCCAGCGGGAGGGTGGGTCGCAATGAGCAGTTCTTC
CASGRVGRNEQFF
>TRBV11-2|-|TRBJ2-7|few
TGTGCCAGCAGCTTCGCAGGTTCGGCCTACGAGCAGTACTTC
CASSFAGSAYEQYF
>TRBV27|-|TRBJ2-7|-
TGTGCCAGCAGTCCCCGGGACGGGCAGGGGGAGCAGTACTTC
CASSPRDGQGEQYF
>TRBV7-9|-|TRBJ2-7|many
TGTGCCAGCGGACCAGGGTTCGAGCAGTACTTC
CASGPGFEQYF
>TRBV20-1|TRBD2|TRBJ2-1|-
TGCAGTGCTAGAGCTAGGTCTAGCGGGAGGGTCGAGCAGTTCTTC
CSARARSSGRVEQFF
>TRBV2|-|TRBJ1-1|-
TGTGCCAGCAGTTCCCAGCGGGCTTTCTTT
CASSSQRAFF
>TRBV6-2/TRBV6-3|-|TRBJ2-4|few
TGTGCCAGCAGTTTCGGAACCGGGGCGCAACAGTACTTC
CASSFGTGAQQYF
>TRBV5-4|-|TRBJ2-1|few
TGTGCCAGCAGCTTGTCCGGGGTTGGTGACAATGAGCAGTTCTTC
CASSLSGVGDNEQFF
>TRBV7-9|TRBD1|TRBJ2-2|-
TGTGCCAGCAGCTCCGAGGACAGGGGGCTTACCGGGGAGCTGTTTTTT
CASSSEDRGLTGELFF
>TRBV7-9|-|TRBJ1-5|-
TGTGCCAGCAGCTTAGGGCCGGTTGGCAATCAGCCCCAGCATTTT
CASSLGPVGNQPQHF
>TRBV7-7|-|TRBJ2-1|few
TGTGCCAGCAGCTTGAGTAGGGTAGATGAGCAGTTCTTC
CASSLSRVDEQFF
>TRBV28|-|TRBJ1-5|-
TGTACCCGGGGTGGGAGCAATCAGCCCCAGCATTTT
CTRGGSNQPQHF
>TRBV11-2|TRBD2|TRBJ2-3|-
TGTGCCAGCAGTTACATAGCGGGAGGCGGTTTGGATACGCAGTATTTT
CASSYIAGGGLDTQYF
>TRBV6-2/TRBV6-3|-|TRBJ2-7|-
TGTGCCCGCAGTTACTCGATGAAGCGGGTCTCCTACGAGCAGTACTTC
CARSYSMKRVSYEQYF
>TRBV7-2|-|TRBJ1-4|many
TGTGCCAGCAGCTTACTTCCAGGGATAGAAAAACTGTTTTTT
CASSLLPGIEKLFF
>TRBV4-1|-|TRBJ2-7|few
TGCGCCAGCAGCCAACTTTTAGATCCGACACGGTTGTACTTC
CASSQLLDPTRLYF
>TRBV27|-|TRBJ2-7|-
TGTGCCAGCAAAATCTTGGGGAGTGCCTACGAGCAGTACTTC
CASKILGSAYEQYF
>TRBV7-8|-|TRBJ2-7|-
TGTGCCAGCAGCTTAGGTCTCCGGGACGGACTCGCCGAGCAGTACTTC
CASSLGLRDGLAEQYF
>TRBV19|-|TRBJ1-5|many
TGTGCCAGCCATCGGGCAGGCTATAGCAATCAGCCCCAGCATTTT
CASHRAGYSNQPQHF
>TRBV7-2|-|TRBJ2-3|many
TGTGCCAGCAGCCCGAACGGGGAAGATACGCAGTATTTT
CASSPNGEDTQYF
>TRBV4-3|-|TRBJ2-7|-
TGCGCCAGCAGCCAATCCCTGCTCCTGGGAGTCTACGAGCAGTACTTC
CASSQSLLLGVYEQYF
>TRBV4-2|TRBD1|TRBJ1-6|few
TGTGCCAGCAGCCAAGTTATGGGACAGTCAGCACCCCTCCACTTT
CASSQVMGQSAPLHF
>TRBV7-2|-|TRBJ2-1|-
TGTGCCAGCAGCCAGGGGCGTGCAATTGGCCGTGAGCAGTTCTTC
CASSQGRAIGREQFF
>TRBV12-3/TRBV12-4|TRBD2|TRBJ2-4|-
TGTGCCAGCAGTCTTGCGGGGGGAAGGAACATTCAGTACTTC
CASSLAGGRNIQYF
>TRBV11-2|-|TRBJ1-1|-
TGTGCCAGCAGCTGGGACGGGCAGAACACTGAAGCTTTCTTT
CASSWDGQNTEAFF
>TRBV20-1|TRBD1|TRBJ2-5|few
TGCAGTGCTAGAGATGCGGTCACAGGGGTTTTATTTGATAGAGAGACCCAGTACTTC
CSARDAVTGVLFDRETQYF
>TRBV2|-|TRBJ1-2|few
TGTGCCAGCAGTGAGGACTGGAGAAGTGGCTACACCTTC
CASSEDWRSGYTF
>TRBV6-2/TRBV6-3|-|TRBJ1-1|-
TGTGCCAGCACCCGCGGGGCAGGGAACACTGAAGCTTTCTTT
CASTRGAGNTEAFF
>TRBV7-2|-|TRBJ2-1|-
TGTGCCAGCAGTCTCATTTCCTACAATGAGCAGTTCTTC
CASSLISYNEQFF
>TRBV4-1|-|TRBJ2-2|-
TGCGCCAGCAGTTGGCGGTGGGGGTTCACCGGGGAGCTGTTTTTT
CASSWRWGFTGELFF
>TRBV7-8|-|TRBJ1-1|many
TGTGCCAGCAGACCCCGGGGGAGGACTGAAGCTTTCTTT
CASRPRGRTEAFF
>TRBV12-3/TRBV12-4|TRBD2|TRBJ2-5|many
TGTGCCAGCAGTCCGGGGACTAGCGGGAGATTAGTAGAGACCCAGTACTTC
CASSPGTSGRLVETQYF
>TRBV12-3/TRBV12-4|TRBD2|TRBJ2-1|-
TGTGCCAGCAGCGCCGTCCTAGCGGGGGACTACAATGAGCAGTTCTTC
CASSAVLAGDYNEQFF
>TRBV2|-|TRBJ1-5|-
TGTGCCAGCAGTCGGGGGGCCCCCAGCAATCAGCCCCAGCATTTT
CASSRGAPSNQPQHF
>TRBV6-2/TRBV6-3|-|TRBJ1-1|-
TGTGCCAGCAGTGGACCCTCTTGGGGCCTCGCTGAAGCTTTCTTT
CASSGPSWGLAEAFF
>TRBV12-3/TRBV12-4|TRBD1|TRBJ2-5|-
TGTGCCAGCACCAAAGACAGGGTGTGGGAGACCCAGTACTTC
CASTKDRVWETQYF